The table lists the clone carrying this TCR beta chain with many counts. Recently diagnosed hyperthyroidism of less than 2 months' duration affected patients aged 18 to 65. The data are from a study of T cells in Graves' hyperthyroidism and ophthalmopathy. The TCR beta CDR3 regions underwent amplification using RNA transcripts as the source. The TCR CDR3 first-round RT-PCR relied on the HTBI primer set. MiXCR, applied by TCRdb to the multiplex PCR reads, yields one record per CDR3 protein. The sample has hundreds of thousands of distinct CDR3 sequences, approximately 15% seen once. The sequenced material came from blood. The receptor comes from a woman aged 18-29 years with Graves' hyperthyroidism.

The CDR3, as DNA: TGTGCCAGCAGCGACCGGACAATTGACTACACCTTC. This sequence encodes CASSDRTIDYTF. The chain combines TRBV5-6 with TRBJ1-2; tentative D call: TRBD1 (5 bases). CDR3 size: 12 residues. Trimming stripped 4 bases from V and 10 bases from J, with 14 bases between. Germline CDR1 is SGHDT and CDR2 is YYEEEE. The full variable domain, in which reference TRBV5-6 and TRBJ1-2 provide the parts outside the CDR3, is DAGVTQSPTHLIKTRGQQVTLRCSPKSGHDTVSWYQQALGQGPQFIFQYYEEEERQRGNFPDRFSGHQFPNYSSELNVNALLLGDSALYLCASSDRTIDYTFGSGTRLTVV.